The source of this T cell receptor (beta chain) is a study of cytomegalovirus exposure and HLA in healthy donors. Trimming pared 4 bases from V and 0 bases from J, leaving 13 bases between. The germline V gene encodes CDR1 SGHDN and CDR2 FVKESK. There are 16 residues in the CDR3. The PCR used 60 Vbeta and 13 Jbeta primers. Repertoires were generated with immunoSEQ multiplex PCR, while TCRdb's copy carries only in-frame clones and drops some. The repertoire has 150,000 to 200,000 clones, 77% of them found once; the top ten carry around 1.5%. This TCR came from a man between 18 and 35 years old in good health and CMV-seronegative. Sample: PBMCs. This rearrangement joins TRBV14 to TRBJ1-3; no firm D call. This CDR3 is CASSPPEYNSGNTIYF. In DNA form, the CDR3 reads TGTGCCAGCAGCCCCCCCGAATACAACTCTGGAAACACCATATATTTT.